Following are 7 T cell receptor beta chains from one sample sequenced in a study of siplizumab effects on memory and regulatory T cells. TCRdb keeps only in-frame clones here, not all; method: immunoSEQ multiplex PCR. The table includes approximately 100,000 clones, 90% to 95% detected once. Sequencing was performed on Tregs sorted from blood. All receptors derive from a human donor in good health.

The chain uses TRBV7-3 and TRBJ2-7, with D perhaps matching TRBD1 (5 bases). The CDR3 runs 15 residues. Trimming stripped 3 bases from V and 5 bases from J, with 17 bases between. Germline V gene data show CDR1 as SGHTA and CDR2 as FQGTGA. CDR3: CASSFQPTEVHEQYF. CDR3 DNA: TGTGCCAGCAGCTTCCAGCCGACAGAGGTTCACGAGCAGTACTTC.

The CDR3 DNA reads TGTGCCAGCTCACGTCCCCCCACAGATACGCAGTATTTT. It codes for CASSRPPTDTQYF. The gene calls are TRBV18 and TRBJ2-3; D remains unclear. Per the germline V gene, CDR1 is KGHSH and CDR2 is LQKENI. The CDR3 spans 13 residues. V dropped 4 bases and J dropped 2 bases, with 7 bases sitting between them.

J is TRBJ1-1 and V is TRBV28; 8 positions match TRBD1. The CDR3 is 16 residues long. After removal of 5 bases from V and 0 bases from J, the junction contained 8 bases not matched to a gene. The germline gives CDR1 MDHEN, CDR2 SYDVKM. CDR3 in DNA: TGTGCCAGCAGTGTCCCGGGACAGGCCTTGAACACTGAAGCTTTCTTT. As protein: CASSVPGQALNTEAFF.

With regard to this clone: A junction end diverges from the germline sequence, so it may reflect a read error. The V call is TRBV7-7, the J call TRBJ1-5, with unresolved D. Germline CDR1 reads SSHAT; CDR2 reads FNYEAQ (reference sequence). The CDR3 length is 16 residues. CDR3 loop: CASSLAIENTNQPQHF. The CDR3 nucleotides are TGTGCTAGCAGCTTAGCGATCGAAAATACCAATCAGCCCCAGCATTTT. Full variable domain (remainder filled in from reference TRBV7-7 and TRBJ1-5): GAGVSQSPRYKVTKRGQDVTLRCDPISSHATLYWYQQALGQGPEFLTYFNYEAQPDKSGLPSDRFSAERPEGSISTLTIQRTEQRDSAMYRCASSLAIENTNQPQHFGDGTRLSIL.

This rearrangement joins TRBV7-8 to TRBJ2-7; 11 bases map to TRBD2. CDR3 length: 15 residues. The V gene's germline CDR1 is SGHVS and CDR2 FQNEAQ. V trimming: 5 bases; J trimming: 3 bases; junction bases outside the gene matches: 6. The CDR3 here is CASSQYGTSGYEQYF. In DNA, the CDR3 is TGTGCCAGCAGCCAATACGGGACTAGCGGCTACGAGCAGTACTTC. Full variable domain (missing parts from reference TRBV7-8 and TRBJ2-7): GAGVSQSPRYKVAKRGQDVALRCDPISGHVSLFWYQQALGQGPEFLTYFQNEAQLDKSGLPSDRFFAERPEGSVSTLKIQRTQQEDSAVYLCASSQYGTSGYEQYFGPGTRLTVT.

This rearrangement joins TRBV20-1 to TRBJ2-7; the D gene is possibly TRBD2 (6 bases). The germline V gene has CDR1 DFQATT and CDR2 SNEGSKA (reference sequence). V was cut by 6 bases and J by 6 bases, with 9 bases left in between. The CDR3 consists of 10 residues. DNA for the CDR3: TGCAGTGCAGCGGGTGTCGAGCAGTACTTC. Translation gives CSAAGVEQYF.

The gene calls are TRBV7-2 and TRBJ1-2; no clear D. The CDR3 loop spans 15 amino acids. V dropped 4 bases and J dropped 2 bases, with 14 bases sitting between them. Per germline, CDR1 SGHTA and CDR2 FQGNSA. The CDR3 sequence is CASSYRARVNYGYTF. CDR3 DNA sequence: TGTGCCAGCAGCTACCGAGCCCGGGTAAACTATGGCTACACCTTC.